The 4 T cell receptor beta chains in this list originate from one sample, sequenced in a study of CD8+CD57+ T cells in acquired aplastic anemia. For CDR3 and TCR beta VDJ profiling, genomic DNA was the template used. TCRdb called the reads again in MiXCR, with one record for every CDR3 protein. The top ten hold 1.1% of the sample, which has under 200,000 distinct CDR3 sequences, just under 45% seen once. The specimen was sorted CD4+, CD8+, or CD8+CD57+ T cells (not recorded which) from PBMCs. The receptors here all came from a human donor in good health.

In its sample, this clonotype was seen many times. J is TRBJ1-2 and V is TRBV5-1; TRBD1 might be the D (5 bases). V lost 0 bases and J lost 8, with 20 bases in between. Germline loops: CDR1 SGHRS, CDR2 YFSETQ. The CDR3 is 16 amino acids. The CDR3 sequence: CASSLEAMVRAYGYTF. CDR3 in DNA: TGCGCCAGCAGCTTGGAGGCCATGGTCAGGGCGTACGGCTACACCTTC.

To note about this clonotype: With a much larger clone just one base away, this may be a read error. V gene TRBV7-9 combines with J gene TRBJ1-1; D not resolved. Germline V gene sequence: CDR1 SEHNR, CDR2 FQNEAQ (reference sequence). The CDR3 is made up of 12 amino acids. The CDR3 DNA sequence: TGTGTCAGCAGCGTATATAACACTGAAGCTTTCTTT. Amino acids: CVSSVYNTEAFF.

The chain employs TRBV2 and TRBJ1-1; TRBD1 is a possible D gene (6 bases). CDR3 length equals 14 residues. Trimming removed 6 bases from V and 2 bases from J, with 13 bases in between. CDR1 is SNHLY, CDR2 FYNNEI, per germline. DNA of the CDR3: TGTGCCAGCAGCTATGGACAGTCAAACACTGAAGCTTTCTTT. Translating it yields CASSYGQSNTEAFF.

The gene calls are TRBV14 and TRBJ1-1, with TRBD1 matching over 9 bases. The CDR3 length is 14 residues. Trimming cost V 4 bases and J 7 bases; bases outside gene matches: 7. Germline CDR1 SGHDN, CDR2 FVKESK. In nucleotides, the CDR3 is TGTGCCAGCAGCCCTAGGACAGGGGAGGTTGAAGCTTTCTTT. This translates into CASSPRTGEVEAFF.